A single sample is the source of the 9 T cell receptor beta chains below, sequenced in a study of T cells in Graves' hyperthyroidism and ophthalmopathy. Amplification of TCR beta CDR3 regions used RNA as the template. The primer set for the first-round RT-PCR of the TCR CDR3 was HTBI. TCRdb analysed the multiplex PCR reads with MiXCR anew, one entry per CDR3 protein. Of 700,000 to 850,000 distinct CDR3 sequences detected, around a third appear once; the ten largest clones hold less than 40%. What was sequenced was blood. The receptors stem from a woman in her forties with Graves' hyperthyroidism.

This clonotype occurred many times. As DNA, the CDR3 is TGTGCCAGCAGCCAGACACCAATCGCGAACACCGGGGAGCTGTTTTTT. Amino acids: CASSQTPIANTGELFF. The V gene is TRBV7-2, the J gene TRBJ2-2; D not resolved. The CDR3 spans 16 residues. V was shortened by 5 bases and J by 0 bases, with 13 bases between the two germline ends. CDR1 is SGHTA and CDR2 is FQGNSA in the germline V gene.

In this sample, this clonotype turned up many times. V is TRBV12-3 or TRBV12-4 and J is TRBJ1-2; D not certain. Deletions cut 3 bases from V and 4 bases from J, with 9 bases between. The CDR3 sequence is 13 residues long. The CDR3 DNA reads TGTGCCAGCAGTTTCGGGAACCTCTATGGCTACACCTTC. It encodes CASSFGNLYGYTF.

Turning to this clonotype: This could be a read error, since a much larger clone is one nucleotide away. J is TRBJ2-7 and V is TRBV20-1; maybe TRBD2 (5 bases). This CDR3 has 13 amino acids. The germline CDR1 and CDR2 sequences are DFQATT and SNEGSKA (reference sequence). V lost 6 bases and J lost 1, with 13 bases in between. DNA of the CDR3: TGCAGTGCGGTCGGACGGGGTTCCTACGAGCAGTACTTC. It translates to CSAVGRGSYEQYF.

Many counts were recorded for this clonotype. The gene calls are TRBV9 and TRBJ2-5; D might be TRBD1 (6 bases). V lost 0 bases and J lost 4, with 7 bases in between. Germline lookup yields CDR1 SGDLS and CDR2 YYNGEE. The CDR3 consists of 13 residues. The CDR3 region has the DNA TGTGCCAGCAGCGTAGCAGGGGCAGAGACCCAGTACTTC. This encodes CASSVAGAETQYF.

J is TRBJ2-3 and V is TRBV7-2, with D unclear. The CDR3 spans 14 residues. Germline V gene lookup returns CDR1 SGHTA and CDR2 FQGNSA. Trimming took 4 bases from V and 4 from J, leaving 12 bases between them. The chain's CDR3 is CASSSRLGPDTQYF. CDR3 sequence (DNA): TGTGCCAGCAGCTCTCGGTTAGGCCCAGATACGCAGTATTTT.

The V and J genes are TRBV27 and TRBJ2-3, with 10 bases fitting TRBD1. The CDR3 spans 17 residues. Germline CDR1 and CDR2: MNHEY and SMNVEV (reference sequence). V lost 5 bases and J lost 4; bases outside the gene matches: 12. CDR3 DNA sequence: TGTGCCAGCAGTCTAAGGAGGACAGGGGGTTGTCCAGATACGCAGTATTTT. Its translation: CASSLRRTGGCPDTQYF.

This clonotype was seen ten or more times. The V call is TRBV7-2, the J call TRBJ2-5; maybe TRBD1 (6 bases). Germline loops: CDR1 SGHTA, CDR2 FQGNSA. CDR3 length: 13 residues. The V and J ends lost 5 bases and 4 bases respectively, with 11 bases between them. CDR3 DNA: TGTGCCAGCAGCCAGGGGTTAACAGAGACCCAGTACTTC. It encodes CASSQGLTETQYF.

The V and J genes are TRBV29-1 and TRBJ2-1; 10 bases line up with TRBD2. V shed 5 bases, J shed 9 bases, and the junction held 4 bases outside the gene matches. The V gene's germline CDR1 is SQVTM and CDR2 ANQGSEA. The CDR3 loop spans 12 amino acids. CDR3 residues: CSVLAGGREQFF. CDR3 sequence (DNA): TGCAGCGTTTTAGCGGGGGGTCGTGAGCAGTTCTTC.

V is TRBV28 and J is TRBJ1-2, with D unclear. The V end lost 7 bases, the J end lost 4 bases, and 10 bases lay between the germline ends. The CDR3 spans 12 residues. Germline assignment: CDR1 MDHEN and CDR2 SYDVKM. This CDR3 is CASKAPLYGYTF. The DNA for the CDR3 is TGTGCCAGCAAAGCTCCTCTCTATGGCTACACCTTC.